These 9 T cell receptor beta chains were sequenced from one sample in a study of graft-versus-host responses after intestinal transplantation. Their antigens remain unidentified. The data were produced by immunoSEQ multiplex PCR, yet TCRdb's version contains in-frame clones alone and is incomplete. The sample has around 88,000 clones, about 91% seen once. The sequencing here drew on unstimulated CD8+ T cells sorted from spleen or lymph node cells, taken before transplant. These receptor sequences come from a human donor who was the organ donor for an intestinal transplant.

The V call is TRBV5-1, the J call TRBJ2-5; TRBD2 agrees at 12 bases. The closer fit of TRBJ2-7 to the DNA end suggests the J call may be wrong. CDR1 and CDR2 (germline): SGHRS, YFSETQ. The CDR3 is made up of 14 amino acids. The CDR3 region has the DNA TGCGCCAGCAGCCCCGGACTAGCGGGAAACGAGCAGTACTTC. Translation gives CASSPGLAGNEQYF.

The chain combines TRBV6-4 with TRBJ2-3; 8 positions match TRBD2. Looked up from germline, CDR1 is MRHNA and CDR2 is SNTAGT. The trim removed 0 bases at V and 1 base at J, leaving 6 bases unmatched. The CDR3 totals 17 residues. The CDR3 reads CASSDSAAGGGTDTQYF. The CDR3, as DNA: TGTGCCAGCAGTGACTCCGCGGCGGGGGGAGGCACAGATACGCAGTATTTT.

The rearrangement uses TRBV15 and TRBJ2-1; perhaps TRBD1 as D (6 bases). The germline V gene encodes CDR1 LNHNV and CDR2 YYDKDF (reference sequence). The CDR3 covers 16 residues. V lost 3 bases, J lost 4 bases, and 16 bases lay in between. The CDR3 sequence: CATSRIPADRYNEQFF. CDR3 in DNA: TGTGCCACCAGCAGGATACCGGCGGACAGATACAATGAGCAGTTCTTC.

The chain uses TRBV2 and TRBJ2-1; the match to TRBD2 covers 10 bases. CDR3 length: 15 amino acids. The V gene end was trimmed by 4 bases and the J gene end by 4 bases; junction bases not matched to a gene: 4. Per germline, CDR1 SNHLY and CDR2 FYNNEI. The CDR3 region has the DNA TGTGCCAGCAGTGGGAGCGGGGGGGCATACAATGAGCAGTTCTTC. Amino acid sequence: CASSGSGGAYNEQFF.

The CDR3 reads CASSPGGSGYTF. The CDR3 region has the DNA TGTGCCAGCAGTCCCGGAGGTTCTGGCTACACCTTC. The V gene is TRBV27, the J gene TRBJ1-2; D unclear. Germline CDR1 and CDR2: MNHEY and SMNVEV (reference sequence). The CDR3 runs 12 residues. Trimming pared 5 bases from V and 7 bases from J, leaving 11 bases between.

Comment on this clone: This CDR3 is also generated by other DNA sequences in the sample. The chain is built from TRBV5-6 and TRBJ1-2, with TRBD1 as a possible D gene (5 bases). Germline CDR1 is SGHDT and CDR2 is YYEEEE. This CDR3 region has 11 residues. Trimming left V 4 bases short and J 8 bases short, with 9 bases between. The DNA of the CDR3 is TGTGCCAGCAGCAGCCAGGGAGGCTACACCTTC. This gives the protein CASSSQGGYTF.

The J gene is TRBJ1-2, the V gene TRBV7-2; the D gene is possibly TRBD1 (6 bases). The length of the CDR3 is 13 residues. In germline, CDR1 is SGHTA, CDR2 FQGNSA. V lost 10 bases and J 4 bases, leaving 16 bases between the germline ends. The CDR3 DNA follows: TGTGCCAACCAGGACAGATTCCTCTATGGCTACACCTTC. It translates to CANQDRFLYGYTF.

The chain has TRBV9 and TRBJ2-1, with TRBD2 identical over 11 bases. Trimming removed 2 bases from V and 5 bases from J; junction bases left unmatched: 3. Germline assignment: CDR1 SGDLS and CDR2 YYNGEE. The CDR3 consists of 15 residues. The CDR3 loop is CASSVLAGGNNEQFF. Written as DNA, the CDR3 is TGTGCCAGCAGCGTCTTAGCGGGGGGGAACAATGAGCAGTTCTTC.

The rearrangement links TRBV11-3 to TRBJ2-2, with a possible D match to TRBD1 (6 bases). Trimming pared 4 bases from V and 4 bases from J, leaving 13 bases between. CDR3 length equals 15 residues. Germline loops: CDR1 SGHNT, CDR2 YENEEA. The CDR3 DNA reads TGTGCCAGCAGCTACCCGGGACACCGCACCGGGGAGCTGTTTTTT. Translating it yields CASSYPGHRTGELFF. Supplemented by reference TRBV11-3 and TRBJ2-2, the full variable domain reads EAGVVQSPRYKIIEKKQPVAFWCNPISGHNTLYWYLQNLGQGPELLIRYENEEAVDDSQLPKDRFSAERLKGVDSTLKIQPAELGDSAVYLCASSYPGHRTGELFFGEGSRLTVL.